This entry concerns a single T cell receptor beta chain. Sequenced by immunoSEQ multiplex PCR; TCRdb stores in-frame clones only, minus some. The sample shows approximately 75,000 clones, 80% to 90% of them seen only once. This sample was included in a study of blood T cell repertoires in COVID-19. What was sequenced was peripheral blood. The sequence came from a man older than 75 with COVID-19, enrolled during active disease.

DNA of the CDR3: TGCAGCGCAGGGTACAGGGAGGGACTGTTTTTT. It encodes CSAGYREGLFF. V gene TRBV29-1 combines with J gene TRBJ1-4; tentative D call: TRBD1 (6 bases). The CDR3 length is 11 residues. Germline V gene sequence: CDR1 SQVTM, CDR2 ANQGSEA. Trimming cost V 7 bases and J 13 bases, with 16 bases left between them.